These 24 T cell receptor beta chains share one sample of origin, sequenced in a study of shared clonotypes between healthy human individuals. Profiled with immunoSEQ multiplex PCR; TCRdb holds only in-frame clones, not every one. Of fewer than 2.5 million clones listed, approximately 93% are singletons. Sequencing was performed on naive CD4+ T cells from PBMCs. Subset denoted: CD45RA+ positively selected. Receptors originate from a man between 18 and 35 years old in good health. Some clones in this sample may be carry-over from other donors' samples.

DNA of the CDR3: TGTGCCAGCAGCTCAGGACTTTCCAATGAGCAGTTCTTC. This sequence encodes CASSSGLSNEQFF. The rearrangement links TRBV7-3 to TRBJ2-1, with a weak D call TRBD2 (5 bases). The CDR3 is 13 amino acids. V was clipped by 4 bases and J by 6 bases, with 10 bases between them. Looked up from germline, CDR1 is SGHTA and CDR2 is FQGTGA.

The V call is TRBV4-1, the J call TRBJ2-1, with D maybe TRBD1 (6 bases). Trimming stripped 3 bases from V and 0 bases from J, with 9 bases between. Germline CDR1 and CDR2: MGHRA and YSYEKL. The CDR3 sequence is 15 residues long. As DNA, the CDR3 is TGCGCCAGCAGCCAGGGACATACCTCCTACAATGAGCAGTTCTTC. This codes for CASSQGHTSYNEQFF.

The chain couples TRBV28 to TRBJ1-3; 7 bases are shared with TRBD1. J gave up 2 bases and V 6 bases, and 10 bases lay outside the gene matches. This CDR3 comprises 16 residues. Germline CDR1 reads MDHEN; CDR2 reads SYDVKM. The CDR3 nucleotides are TGTGCCAGCAGCCAGAAGGGGGCGCAGACTGGAAACACCATATATTTT. Encoded protein: CASSQKGAQTGNTIYF.

Points on this clone: This same CDR3 is encoded by further DNA sequences in the sample. The J gene is TRBJ2-5, the V gene TRBV6-5; D gene unclear. V lost 0 bases and J 1 base, leaving 6 bases between the germline ends. Looked up from germline, CDR1 is MNHEY and CDR2 is SVGAGI. There are 14 residues in the CDR3. CDR3 in DNA: TGTGCCAGCAGTTACTCGACATCCCAAGAGACCCAGTACTTC. Translated, it gives CASSYSTSQETQYF.

With regard to this clone: Other DNA sequences in this sample translate to the same CDR3. J is TRBJ2-3 and V is TRBV6-6; D is unresolved. The CDR3 consists of 13 residues. V lost 2 bases and J 3 bases, leaving 6 bases between the germline ends. CDR1 MNHNY and CDR2 SVGAGI come from the germline V gene (reference sequence). CDR3 residues: CASSYQGTDTQYF. The CDR3 nucleotides read TGTGCCAGCAGTTACCAAGGGACAGATACGCAGTATTTT.

The chain has TRBV14 and TRBJ2-2, with D perhaps matching TRBD2 (5 bases). The CDR3 runs 14 residues. Trimming shortened V by 4 bases and J by 0 bases, and 6 bases separated the two germline ends. Germline CDR1 SGHDN, CDR2 FVKESK. CDR3 sequence reads: CASSLGANTGELFF. In DNA, the CDR3 is TGTGCCAGCAGCCTCGGGGCGAACACCGGGGAGCTGTTTTTT.

This clone was detected once. The chain links TRBV5-4 to TRBJ2-7, with TRBD2 matching over 7 bases. CDR1 and CDR2 from the germline V gene are SGHNT and YYREEE (reference sequence). CDR3 length: 15 amino acids. J lost 2 bases, V lost 4 bases, and 9 bases had no gene match. CDR3 sequence: CASSPDLAETYEQYF. The CDR3 nucleotides are TGTGCCAGCAGCCCCGACCTAGCGGAAACCTACGAGCAGTACTTC.

The chain couples TRBV5-1 to TRBJ2-1; D is possibly TRBD1 or TRBD2 (5 bases each). CDR3 length: 14 amino acids. Trimming removed 2 bases from V and 5 bases from J, with 11 bases in between. Germline V gives CDR1 SGHRS, CDR2 YFSETQ. The CDR3 loop reads CASSFSGGNNEQFF. The CDR3 nucleotides read TGCGCCAGCAGCTTTAGTGGGGGAAACAATGAGCAGTTCTTC.

This clone was detected once. The J gene is TRBJ2-5, the V gene TRBV5-1, with 8 positions matching TRBD1. The ends lost 0 bases at V and 5 bases at J; junction bases unmatched: 12. The CDR3 contains 17 residues. Per germline, CDR1 SGHRS and CDR2 YFSETQ. CDR3 protein: CASSLDPPAGGRETQYF. The CDR3, as DNA: TGCGCCAGCAGCTTGGACCCCCCGGCAGGGGGCAGGGAGACCCAGTACTTC.

The V gene is TRBV19, the J gene TRBJ2-7; TRBD1 agrees at 10 bases. The CDR3 runs to 15 residues. Germline loops: CDR1 LNHDA, CDR2 SQIVND (reference sequence). After removal of 5 bases from V and 0 bases from J, the junction contained 4 bases not matched to a gene. Here the CDR3 DNA reads TGTGCCAGTAGTCGCGGGACAGGGGCCTCCTACGAGCAGTACTTC. This translates into CASSRGTGASYEQYF.

The V gene is TRBV19, the J gene TRBJ1-5, with 8 bases identical to TRBD1. With V trimmed by 3 bases and J by 0 bases, 7 bases remained unmatched. The CDR3 is 17 residues long. Germline values: CDR1 LNHDA, CDR2 SQIVND (reference sequence). CDR3 in DNA: TGTGCCAGTAGTATGCTGGGGACAGGCTATAGCAATCAGCCCCAGCATTTT. This translates into CASSMLGTGYSNQPQHF.

The chain is built from TRBV4-2 and TRBJ2-3, with 11 bases matching TRBD1. Germline lookup yields CDR1 LGHNA and CDR2 YNFKEQ. The CDR3 is made up of 24 amino acids. V shed 1 base and J 4 bases; nucleotides not matched to a gene: 28. The CDR3 sequence: CASSQVMSPSAAAFSGQGADTQYF. The CDR3 DNA sequence: TGTGCCAGCAGCCAAGTAATGTCCCCAAGCGCGGCGGCGTTCTCGGGACAGGGGGCAGATACGCAGTATTTT.

This chain joins TRBV5-4 and TRBJ2-5; D is unclear. The CDR3 spans 14 residues. Trimming left V 4 bases short and J 2 bases short, with 12 bases between. Germline loops: CDR1 SGHNT, CDR2 YYREEE (reference sequence). The CDR3 bases are TGTGCCAGCAGCCCCGCGCTTGGGCAAGAGACCCAGTACTTC. This codes for CASSPALGQETQYF.

The chain has TRBV4-2 and TRBJ1-4; D not resolved. The CDR3 length is 15 residues. Trimming shortened V by 0 bases and J by 4 bases, and 9 bases separated the two germline ends. Germline CDR1 reads LGHNA; CDR2 reads YNFKEQ. The CDR3 region is CASSQDGRVNEKLFF. DNA of the CDR3: TGTGCCAGCAGCCAAGATGGCAGAGTTAATGAAAAACTGTTTTTT.

The gene calls are TRBV9 and TRBJ1-2; possible D gene TRBD1, 6 bases. The germline gives CDR1 SGDLS, CDR2 YYNGEE. The CDR3 sequence is 15 residues long. V was trimmed by 0 bases and J by 4 bases, leaving 13 bases between them. The CDR3 DNA follows: TGTGCCAGCAGCGTAGAGGGACACCCTATCTATGGCTACACCTTC. The encoded protein is CASSVEGHPIYGYTF.

This clone was detected only once. V and J are TRBV15 and TRBJ2-1, with 15 nucleotides matching TRBD2. CDR3 size: 21 residues. The V segment lost 0 bases and the J segment 0 bases; nucleotides outside the gene matches: 9. Germline-derived CDR1 and CDR2 are LNHNV and YYDKDF (reference sequence). Here the CDR3 reads CATSRDRGLAGGPGSYNEQFF. In DNA form, the CDR3 reads TGTGCCACCAGCAGAGATCGAGGACTAGCGGGAGGGCCCGGCTCCTACAATGAGCAGTTCTTC.

V and J are TRBV6-1 and TRBJ2-7; the match to TRBD2 covers 7 bases. The CDR3 is made up of 13 amino acids. The germline CDR1 and CDR2 sequences are MNHNS and SASEGT. Germline trimming cut 11 bases from V and 3 bases from J; bases unmatched to any gene: 10. CDR3 DNA sequence: TGTGCCCTTCGGGGGGAGGGGATCTACGAGCAGTACTTC. It is translated as CALRGEGIYEQYF.

The rearrangement joins TRBV6-5 to TRBJ1-5; D is undetermined. Trimming took 4 bases from V and 0 from J, leaving 13 bases between them. The CDR3 runs to 16 residues. The V gene's germline CDR1 is MNHEY and CDR2 SVGAGI. CDR3 loop: CASSSQGPYSNQPQHF. In DNA form, the CDR3 reads TGTGCCAGCAGTTCCCAAGGACCGTATAGCAATCAGCCCCAGCATTTT.

The rearrangement joins TRBV28 to TRBJ2-7, with 9 positions matching TRBD2. The CDR3 loop spans 17 amino acids. Looked up from germline, CDR1 is MDHEN and CDR2 is SYDVKM. The V and J ends lost 2 bases and 6 bases, in that order; junction bases with no gene match: 14. CDR3 coding DNA: TGTGCCAGCAGTTTAGTCGTTAGCGGGAGTCTTTCGTCCGAGCAGTACTTC. This encodes CASSLVVSGSLSSEQYF.

For the CDR3, the DNA is TGTGCCAGCAGTTTTTTTGGGATCAATAGCAATCAGCCCCAGCATTTT. Protein sequence: CASSFFGINSNQPQHF. The chain combines TRBV28 with TRBJ1-5; D not certain. V was trimmed by 3 bases and J by 0 bases, leaving 12 bases between them. CDR1 MDHEN and CDR2 SYDVKM come from the germline V gene. This CDR3 comprises 16 residues.

This sequence joins TRBV11-1 and TRBJ2-7; perhaps TRBD1 as D (6 bases). The V end lost 5 bases, the J end lost 3 bases, and 20 bases lay between the germline ends. CDR1 is SGHAT, CDR2 FQDESV, per germline (reference sequence). The length of the CDR3 is 16 residues. The CDR3 DNA reads as TGTGCCAGCAGCGCGAGCCGGGACACTAGATACTACGAGCAGTACTTC. This codes for CASSASRDTRYYEQYF. Full variable domain (remainder filled in from reference TRBV11-1 and TRBJ2-7): EAEVAQSPRYKITEKSQAVAFWCDPISGHATLYWYRQILGQGPELLVQFQDESVVDDSQLPKDRFSAERLKGVDSTLKIQPAELGDSAMYLCASSASRDTRYYEQYFGPGTRLTVT.

The chain uses TRBV5-1 and TRBJ2-3; 14 nucleotides match TRBD2. CDR3 length equals 16 residues. Looked up from germline, CDR1 is SGHRS and CDR2 is YFSETQ. V was pared by 4 bases and J by 1 base, with 2 bases of the junction left unmatched. CDR3 nucleotides: TGCGCCAGCAGCAAGGGACTAGCGGGAGGCACAGATACGCAGTATTTT. Translation: CASSKGLAGGTDTQYF.

The gene calls are TRBV28 and TRBJ2-3; D unclear. Trimming removed 7 bases at V and 6 bases at J, with 17 bases between. Germline loops: CDR1 MDHEN, CDR2 SYDVKM. The CDR3 has 14 residues. Here the CDR3 reads CASTQRATGDTQYF. As DNA, the CDR3 is TGTGCCAGCACTCAAAGGGCCACTGGGGATACGCAGTATTTT.

The V call is TRBV2, the J call TRBJ2-7; D remains unclear. The V end was cut by 7 bases, the J end by 6 bases, with 10 bases between. This CDR3 contains 11 residues. Germline CDR1 is SNHLY and CDR2 is FYNNEI. The CDR3, as DNA: TGTGCCAGCATGGTGGCGAGCGAGCAGTACTTC. Residues: CASMVASEQYF. The entire variable domain, with the rest obtained from reference TRBV2 and TRBJ2-7, is as follows: EPEVTQTPSHQVTQMGQEVILRCVPISNHLYFYWYRQILGQKVEFLVSFYNNEISEKSEIFDDQFSVERPDGSNFTLKIRSTKLEDSAMYFCASMVASEQYFGPGTRLTVT.